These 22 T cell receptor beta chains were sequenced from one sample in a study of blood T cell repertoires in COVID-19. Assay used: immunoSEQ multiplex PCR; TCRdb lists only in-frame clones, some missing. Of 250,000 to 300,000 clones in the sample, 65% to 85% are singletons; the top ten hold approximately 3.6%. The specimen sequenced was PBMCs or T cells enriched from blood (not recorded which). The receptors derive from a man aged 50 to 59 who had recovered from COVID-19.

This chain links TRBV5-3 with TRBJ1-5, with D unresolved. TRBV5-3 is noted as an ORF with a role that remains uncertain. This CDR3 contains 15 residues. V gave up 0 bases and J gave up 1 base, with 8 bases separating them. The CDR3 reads CARSLAFRSNQPQHF. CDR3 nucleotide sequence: TGTGCCAGAAGCTTGGCTTTCAGGAGCAATCAGCCCCAGCATTTT.

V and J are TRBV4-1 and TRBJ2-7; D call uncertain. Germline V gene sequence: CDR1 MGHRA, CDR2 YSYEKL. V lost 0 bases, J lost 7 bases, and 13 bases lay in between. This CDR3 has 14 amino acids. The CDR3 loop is CASSQEERILEQYF. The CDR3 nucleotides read TGCGCCAGCAGCCAAGAGGAGAGGATTTTGGAGCAGTACTTC.

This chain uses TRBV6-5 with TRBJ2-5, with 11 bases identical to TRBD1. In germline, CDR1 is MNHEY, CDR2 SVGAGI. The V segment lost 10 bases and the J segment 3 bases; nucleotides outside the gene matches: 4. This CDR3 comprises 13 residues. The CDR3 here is CATRTGGEETQYF. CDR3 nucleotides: TGTGCCACCCGGACAGGGGGCGAAGAGACCCAGTACTTC.

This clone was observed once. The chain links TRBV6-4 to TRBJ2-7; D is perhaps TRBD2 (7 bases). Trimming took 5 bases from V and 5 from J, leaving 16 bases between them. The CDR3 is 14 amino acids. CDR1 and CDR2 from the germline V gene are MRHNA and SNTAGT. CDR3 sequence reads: CASSPPRGGDEQYF. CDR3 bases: TGTGCCAGCAGTCCCCCACGCGGGGGCGACGAGCAGTACTTC.

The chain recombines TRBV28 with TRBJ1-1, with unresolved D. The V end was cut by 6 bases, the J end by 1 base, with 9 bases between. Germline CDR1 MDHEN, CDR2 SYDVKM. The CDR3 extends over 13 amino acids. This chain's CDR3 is CASRARWNTEAFF. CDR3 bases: TGTGCCAGCAGAGCCAGGTGGAACACTGAAGCTTTCTTT.

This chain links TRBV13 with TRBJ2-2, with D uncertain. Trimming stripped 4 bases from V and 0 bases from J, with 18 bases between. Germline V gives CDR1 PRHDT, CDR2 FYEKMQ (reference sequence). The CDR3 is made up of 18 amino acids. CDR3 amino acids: CASSSELGAATNTGELFF. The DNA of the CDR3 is TGTGCCAGCAGCTCAGAGTTAGGAGCTGCGACGAACACCGGGGAGCTGTTTTTT.

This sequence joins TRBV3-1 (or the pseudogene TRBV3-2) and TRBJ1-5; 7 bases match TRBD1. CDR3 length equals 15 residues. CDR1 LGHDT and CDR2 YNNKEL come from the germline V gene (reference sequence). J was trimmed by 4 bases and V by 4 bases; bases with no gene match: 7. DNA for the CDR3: TGTGCCAGCAGCCCGCAGGGGGGCAGGAATCAGCCCCAGCATTTT. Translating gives CASSPQGGRNQPQHF.

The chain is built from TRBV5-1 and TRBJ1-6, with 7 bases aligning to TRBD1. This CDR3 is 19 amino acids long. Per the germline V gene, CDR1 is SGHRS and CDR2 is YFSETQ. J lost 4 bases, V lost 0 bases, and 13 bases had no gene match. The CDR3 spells CASSLVPLYMTGYNSPLHF. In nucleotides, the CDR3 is TGCGCCAGCAGCTTGGTTCCCCTATATATGACAGGGTATAATTCACCCCTCCACTTT.

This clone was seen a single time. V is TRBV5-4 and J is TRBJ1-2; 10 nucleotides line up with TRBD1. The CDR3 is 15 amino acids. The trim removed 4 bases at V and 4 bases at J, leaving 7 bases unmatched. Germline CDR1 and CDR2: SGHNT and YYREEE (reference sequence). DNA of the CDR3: TGTGCCAGCAGCATCGGGACAGGGGAACGCTATGGCTACACCTTC. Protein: CASSIGTGERYGYTF. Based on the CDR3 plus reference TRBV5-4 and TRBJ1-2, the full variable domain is ETGVTQSPTHLIKTRGQQVTLRCSSQSGHNTVSWYQQALGQGPQFIFQYYREEENGRGNFPPRFSGLQFPNYSSELNVNALELDDSALYLCASSIGTGERYGYTFGSGTRLTVV.

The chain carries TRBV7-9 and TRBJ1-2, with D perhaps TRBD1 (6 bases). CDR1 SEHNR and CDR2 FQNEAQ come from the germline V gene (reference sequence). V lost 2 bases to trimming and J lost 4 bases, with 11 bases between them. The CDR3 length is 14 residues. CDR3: CASSLNDRSYGYTF. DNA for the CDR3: TGTGCCAGCAGCTTAAACGACAGGTCCTATGGCTACACCTTC.

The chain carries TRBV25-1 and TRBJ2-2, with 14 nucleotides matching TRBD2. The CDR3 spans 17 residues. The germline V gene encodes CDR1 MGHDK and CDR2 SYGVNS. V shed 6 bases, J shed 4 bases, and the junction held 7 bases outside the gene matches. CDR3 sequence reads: CASSPPGLAGVTGELFF. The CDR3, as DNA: TGTGCCAGCAGCCCCCCGGGACTAGCGGGAGTCACCGGGGAGCTGTTTTTT.

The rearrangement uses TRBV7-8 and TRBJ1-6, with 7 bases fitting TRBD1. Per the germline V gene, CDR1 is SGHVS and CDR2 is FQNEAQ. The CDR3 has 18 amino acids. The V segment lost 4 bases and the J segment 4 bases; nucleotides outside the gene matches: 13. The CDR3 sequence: CASSYAARGGSYNSPLHF. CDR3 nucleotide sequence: TGTGCCAGCAGCTATGCGGCCCGAGGGGGCTCGTATAATTCACCCCTCCACTTT.

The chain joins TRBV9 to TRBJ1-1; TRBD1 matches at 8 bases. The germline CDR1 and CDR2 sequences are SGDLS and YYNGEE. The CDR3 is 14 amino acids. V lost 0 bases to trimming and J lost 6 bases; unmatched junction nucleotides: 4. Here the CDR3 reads CASSVGHRGAEAFF. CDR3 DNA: TGTGCCAGCAGCGTAGGGCACAGGGGGGCTGAAGCTTTCTTT.

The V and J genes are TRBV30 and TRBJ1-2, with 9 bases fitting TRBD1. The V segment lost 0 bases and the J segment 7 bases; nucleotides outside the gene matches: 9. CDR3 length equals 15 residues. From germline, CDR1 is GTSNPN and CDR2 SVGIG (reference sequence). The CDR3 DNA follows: TGTGCCTGGAGTGTCCCAAATACAGGGGGCGCTGGCTACACCTTC. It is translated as CAWSVPNTGGAGYTF.

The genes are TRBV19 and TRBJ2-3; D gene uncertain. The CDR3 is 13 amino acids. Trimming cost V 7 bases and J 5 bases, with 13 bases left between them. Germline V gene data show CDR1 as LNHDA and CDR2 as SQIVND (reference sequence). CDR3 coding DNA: TGTGCCAGTATACGGAGCGATGGAGATACGCAGTATTTT. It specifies CASIRSDGDTQYF.

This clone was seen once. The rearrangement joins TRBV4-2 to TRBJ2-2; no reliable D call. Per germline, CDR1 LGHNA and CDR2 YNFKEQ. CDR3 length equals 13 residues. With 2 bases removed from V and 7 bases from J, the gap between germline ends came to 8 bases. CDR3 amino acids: CASSQLGNGELFF. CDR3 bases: TGTGCCAGCAGCCAACTAGGAAACGGGGAGCTGTTTTTT.

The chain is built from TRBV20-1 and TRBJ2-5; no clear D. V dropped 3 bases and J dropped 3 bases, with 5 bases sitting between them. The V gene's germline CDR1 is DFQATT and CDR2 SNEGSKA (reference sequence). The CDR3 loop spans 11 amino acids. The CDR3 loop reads CSASQKETQYF. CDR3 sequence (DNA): TGCAGTGCTAGTCAGAAAGAGACCCAGTACTTC.

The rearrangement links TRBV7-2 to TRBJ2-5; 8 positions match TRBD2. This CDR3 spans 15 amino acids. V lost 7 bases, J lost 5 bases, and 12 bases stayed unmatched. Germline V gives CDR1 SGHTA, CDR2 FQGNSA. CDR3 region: CASTRLASPGETQYF. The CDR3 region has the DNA TGTGCCAGCACGAGACTAGCGTCCCCCGGGGAGACCCAGTACTTC.

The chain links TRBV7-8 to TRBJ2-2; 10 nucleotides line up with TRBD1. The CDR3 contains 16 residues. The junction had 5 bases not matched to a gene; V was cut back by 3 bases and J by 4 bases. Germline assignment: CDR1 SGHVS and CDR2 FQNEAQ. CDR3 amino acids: CASSLRQGASTGELFF. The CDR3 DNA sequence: TGTGCCAGCAGCTTGCGACAGGGGGCGAGCACCGGGGAGCTGTTTTTT.

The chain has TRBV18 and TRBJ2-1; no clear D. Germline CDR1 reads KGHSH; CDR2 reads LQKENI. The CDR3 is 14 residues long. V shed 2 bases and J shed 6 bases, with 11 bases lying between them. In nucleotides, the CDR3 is TGTGCCAGCTCACCAAATGCGCTAGGCAATGAGCAGTTCTTC. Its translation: CASSPNALGNEQFF.

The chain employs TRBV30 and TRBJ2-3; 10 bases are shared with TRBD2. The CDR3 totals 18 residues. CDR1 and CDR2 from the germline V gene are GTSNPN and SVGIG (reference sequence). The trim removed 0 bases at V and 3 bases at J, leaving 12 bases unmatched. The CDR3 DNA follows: TGTGCCTGGAGTGTACCAGCGGGGGGGCCCTCAGGAACAGATACGCAGTATTTT. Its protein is CAWSVPAGGPSGTDTQYF.

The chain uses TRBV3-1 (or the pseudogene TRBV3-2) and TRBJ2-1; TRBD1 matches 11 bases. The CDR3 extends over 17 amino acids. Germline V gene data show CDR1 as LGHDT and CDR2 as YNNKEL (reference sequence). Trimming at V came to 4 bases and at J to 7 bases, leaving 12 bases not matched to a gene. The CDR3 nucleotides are TGTGCCAGCAGCCTCCGGACAGGGGGCGCAGGTATGAATGAGCAGTTCTTC. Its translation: CASSLRTGGAGMNEQFF.